The 8 T cell receptor beta chains below were found in one sample sequenced in a study of shared clonotypes between healthy human individuals. Only in-frame clones appear in the TCRdb table, and some are missing; sequencing was by immunoSEQ multiplex PCR. The data contain about 2.4 million clones, roughly nine tenths of them singletons. Sequencing was carried out using naive CD4+ T cells sorted from blood. Subset meaning: CD45RA+ positively selected. The receptors derive from a man aged 18 to 29 in good health.

V and J are TRBV21-1 and TRBJ2-3; the D segment call TRBD1 is taken from the table without a DNA check. TRBV21-1 is assigned pseudogene status. CDR3 length: 16 amino acids. CDR3 nucleotides: TGTGCCAGACAGAAGGGCGGCGACAGGGGTTCGACTAGACAGTATTTT. It specifies CARQKGGDRGSTRQYF.

The chain couples TRBV7-2 to TRBJ1-2; D is perhaps TRBD1 (6 bases). This CDR3 has 14 amino acids. Deletions cut 4 bases from V and 7 bases from J, with 16 bases between. The germline V gene encodes CDR1 SGHTA and CDR2 FQGNSA. CDR3 residues: CASSSLRQDPGYTF. The DNA of the CDR3 is TGTGCCAGCAGCTCCCTTCGACAGGATCCTGGCTACACCTTC.

The chain recombines TRBV6-6 with TRBJ2-5, with TRBD2 identical over 8 bases. CDR3 length: 15 residues. V was clipped by 6 bases and J by 4 bases; unmatched bases: 10. Germline V lookup: CDR1 MNHNY, CDR2 SVGAGI (reference sequence). CDR3 amino acids: CASSRGGTGGETQYF. In nucleotides, the CDR3 is TGTGCCAGCAGCCGGGGGGGCACCGGGGGAGAGACCCAGTACTTC.

This clone was counted a few times. The chain uses TRBV20-1 and TRBJ1-2; 7 positions agree with TRBD1. This CDR3 comprises 10 residues. Per the germline V gene, CDR1 is DFQATT and CDR2 is SNEGSKA (reference sequence). V gave up 5 bases and J gave up 10 bases; unmatched junction bases: 4. This chain's CDR3 is CSAADRYYTF. The CDR3 nucleotides are TGCAGTGCTGCGGACAGGTACTACACCTTC.

A single count supports this clone. The V gene is TRBV2, the J gene TRBJ2-5; no firm D call. The CDR3 is 11 amino acids. Trimming took 4 bases from V and 5 from J, leaving 5 bases between them. Germline CDR1 and CDR2: SNHLY and FYNNEI. Written as DNA, the CDR3 is TGTGCCAGCAGTGCCACTGAGACCCAGTACTTC. Its translation is CASSATETQYF.

As regards this clone: The sample carries other DNA sequences with the same CDR3. The V gene is TRBV5-1, the J gene TRBJ2-5, with D possibly matching TRBD1 (6 bases). Germline assignment: CDR1 SGHRS and CDR2 YFSETQ. The CDR3 has 13 residues. V was pared by 4 bases and J by 5 bases, with 12 bases between. CDR3 coding DNA: TGCGCCAGCAGCCCGGACAGTTTGGAGACCCAGTACTTC. It specifies CASSPDSLETQYF.

This chain links TRBV28 with TRBJ1-2, with D unclear. Germline V gene sequence: CDR1 MDHEN, CDR2 SYDVKM. Trimming cost V 6 bases and J 4 bases, with 6 bases left between them. The CDR3 is made up of 11 amino acids. CDR3 loop: CASRAIYGYTF. The CDR3 nucleotides read TGTGCCAGCAGGGCGATCTATGGCTACACCTTC.

This chain links TRBV7-9 with TRBJ2-5; 14 bases agree with TRBD2. Per germline, CDR1 SEHNR and CDR2 FQNEAQ (reference sequence). The CDR3 sequence is 17 residues long. The junction had 5 bases not matched to a gene; V was cut back by 3 bases and J by 2 bases. This chain's CDR3 is CASSFAGTSGGQETQYF. The CDR3 coding sequence is TGTGCCAGCAGCTTCGCCGGGACTAGCGGGGGACAAGAGACCCAGTACTTC.